This is a list of T cell receptor beta chains from one sample in a study of blood T cell repertoires in COVID-19. Here immunoSEQ multiplex PCR was the method, and the copy in TCRdb shows in-frame clones only, minus some. Among a few hundred thousand clones listed, around 78% were seen once. Sample: peripheral blood. All receptors come from a man aged 55 to 69 who had recovered from COVID-19. CDR3s include the opening cysteine and the closing phenylalanine or tryptophan. A D gene is named only where the DNA matches it firmly. Clone size, where shown, is once, few, many, or a class for clones that have expanded.

D gene	V gene	J gene	clone size	CDR3 protein	CDR3 DNA
NA	TRBV7-2	TRBJ1-2	NA	CASSLVEAGWGGYTF	TGTGCCAGCAGCTTAGTTGAGGCAGGGTGGGGTGGCTACACCTTC
NA	TRBV11-2	TRBJ2-3	NA	CASSLKLLDTQYF	TGTGCCAGCAGCTTAAAATTACTGGATACGCAGTATTTT
TRBD1	TRBV12-3/TRBV12-4	TRBJ2-7	NA	CASSLADRGLQYF	TGTGCCAGCAGTTTAGCCGACAGGGGTCTGCAGTACTTC
NA	TRBV30	TRBJ1-4	NA	CAWDHKGSTNEKLFF	TGTGCCTGGGACCATAAGGGGTCAACTAATGAAAAACTGTTTTTT
NA	TRBV18	TRBJ1-5	NA	CASSPGAGTNQPQHF	TGTGCCAGCTCACCAGGGGCGGGGACCAATCAGCCCCAGCATTTT
NA	TRBV19	TRBJ1-6	few	CASRKDSGAPLHF	TGTGCCAGTAGAAAGGACAGCGGGGCACCCCTCCACTTT
NA	TRBV27	TRBJ1-2	NA	CASRNTDTSPPLDGYTF	TGTGCCAGCAGAAATACGGACACTTCCCCACCCTTAGATGGCTACACCTTC
NA	TRBV6-6	TRBJ2-1	NA	CASSPGVGRNEQFF	TGTGCCAGCAGTCCCGGAGTGGGGCGCAATGAGCAGTTCTTC
TRBD2	TRBV10-1	TRBJ2-1	NA	CAGVGLADNHEQFF	TGCGCCGGAGTGGGACTAGCGGACAACCATGAGCAGTTCTTC
NA	TRBV30	TRBJ2-2	NA	CAWKPDTGELFF	TGTGCCTGGAAGCCGGACACCGGGGAGCTGTTTTTT
TRBD2	TRBV11-2	TRBJ2-4	NA	CASSPGLAGRSKNIQYF	TGTGCCAGCAGTCCAGGACTAGCGGGTCGTTCCAAAAACATTCAGTACTTC
NA	TRBV6-5	TRBJ2-7	NA	CASSSWRIYEQYF	TGTGCCAGCAGTAGTTGGCGGATCTACGAGCAGTACTTC
NA	TRBV7-2	TRBJ1-1	NA	CASSFRGRDTEAFF	TGTGCCAGCAGCTTCAGAGGGCGGGACACTGAAGCTTTCTTT
NA	TRBV7-8	TRBJ2-7	NA	CASSLPGYEQYF	TGTGCCAGCAGCTTACCAGGATACGAGCAGTACTTC
NA	TRBV29-1	TRBJ1-1	NA	CSIDSRSTEAFF	TGCAGCATCGACAGTAGGAGTACTGAAGCTTTCTTT
TRBD1	TRBV18	TRBJ2-4	NA	CASSPSRDRRNIQYF	TGTGCCAGCTCACCATCCCGGGACAGGCGGAACATTCAGTACTTC
TRBD2	TRBV7-9	TRBJ2-7	NA	CASSLTSAGYEQYF	TGTGCCAGCAGCCTGACTAGCGCGGGTTACGAGCAGTACTTC
TRBD1	TRBV5-1	TRBJ2-2	NA	CASSFRTGASTGELFF	TGCGCCAGCAGCTTCCGGACAGGGGCGTCCACCGGGGAGCTGTTTTTT
NA	TRBV5-4	TRBJ2-7	NA	CASSPTTSNEQYF	TGTGCCAGCAGCCCAACCACTAGTAACGAGCAGTACTTC
TRBD2	TRBV14	TRBJ2-7	NA	CASSPSGLPYEQYF	TGTGCCAGCAGCCCTAGCGGGCTGCCCTACGAGCAGTACTTC
NA	TRBV9	TRBJ1-1	NA	CASSARGGDTEAFF	TGTGCCAGCAGCGCTAGGGGAGGAGACACTGAAGCTTTCTTT
NA	TRBV7-6	TRBJ1-1	NA	CASSLVVQNTEAFF	TGTGCCAGCAGCTTAGTTGTCCAGAACACTGAAGCTTTCTTT
NA	TRBV4-1	TRBJ1-1	NA	CASSQESYGGTEAFF	TGCGCCAGCAGCCAAGAGTCTTACGGGGGGACTGAAGCTTTCTTT
NA	TRBV29-1	TRBJ2-2	once	CSVGRGATGELFF	TGCAGCGTCGGCAGGGGTGCCACCGGGGAGCTGTTTTTT
TRBD1	TRBV19	TRBJ1-5	NA	CASSIEVPGQVLNQPQHF	TGTGCCAGTAGTATAGAAGTCCCGGGACAGGTATTAAATCAGCCCCAGCATTTT
NA	TRBV6-5	TRBJ1-1	NA	CASKLMDRLNTEAFF	TGTGCCAGCAAGCTAATGGACAGACTGAACACTGAAGCTTTCTTT
NA	TRBV6-5	TRBJ1-1	NA	CASSSYDSEAFF	TGTGCCAGCAGTTCCTACGACAGCGAAGCTTTCTTT
TRBD1	TRBV9	TRBJ1-4	NA	CASSVGTGVGEKLFF	TGTGCCAGCAGCGTGGGGACAGGGGTCGGTGAAAAACTGTTTTTT
NA	TRBV6-1	TRBJ1-1	NA	CASSGVGSTEAFF	TGTGCCAGCAGCGGGGTAGGGAGCACTGAAGCTTTCTTT